This T cell receptor (beta chain) was identified during a study of blood T cell repertoires in COVID-19. Study summary: Sources were T cells, B-cell-depleted T cells, or PBMCs; the material itself was cDNA or gDNA.

Method: immunoSEQ multiplex PCR; TCRdb's copy keeps in-frame clones and lacks some. The data show approximately 190,000 clones, 80% to 85% seen once. The TCR originated in a man between 35 and 55 years old who had recovered from COVID-19. The material sequenced was PBMCs or T cells enriched from blood (not recorded which).

CDR3 residues: CASSSWRGGSSPLHF. CDR3 sequence (DNA): TGTGCCAGCAGTTCCTGGCGAGGGGGAAGCTCACCCCTCCACTTT. V usage is TRBV6-9 and J usage is TRBJ1-6, with D possibly matching TRBD1 (6 bases). The CDR3 is 15 amino acids. Germline lookup yields CDR1 MNHGY and CDR2 SVAAGI. Trimming pared 4 bases from V and 10 bases from J, leaving 17 bases between.